This section outlines one T cell receptor (beta chain) sequence together with its context. Antigen: not known. This could be a read error, since a much larger clone is one nucleotide away. Study-level findings and limits: The larger cohort examined one V-J beta rearrangement, not whole repertoires. Tumor memory CD4+ T cell TCR gene usage was found to cluster with blood and lymph node memory CD4+ cells and with lymph node naive CD4+ cells.

Treg sorting used a CD4+CD25+CD127-/low gate. Semi-nested PCR with Nested Universal Primer A followed constant-region reverse priming of full-length variable regions. MiXCR, applied by TCRdb to the 5' RACE reads, yields one record per CDR3 protein. The sample consists of roughly 57,000 distinct CDR3 sequences, less than 25% of them appearing once. Sequences were obtained from tumor-infiltrating Tregs sorted from the breast tumor. This TCR was sampled from a female donor with breast cancer.

The CDR3 sequence is CTSSLQTGSLGGYTF. The CDR3, as DNA: TGTACCAGCAGCCTCCAGACAGGGAGCCTTGGGGGCTACACCTTC. The chain has TRBV7-6 and TRBJ1-2; TRBD1 matches 7 bases. Germline V CDR1 and CDR2: SGHVS, FNYEAQ. This CDR3 spans 15 amino acids. Full variable domain (remainder filled in from reference TRBV7-6 and TRBJ1-2): GAGVSQSPRYKVTKRGQDVALRCDPISGHVSLYWYRQALGQGPEFLTYFNYEAQQDKSGLPNDRFSAERPEGSISTLTIQRTEQRDSAMYRCTSSLQTGSLGGYTFGSGTRLTVV.